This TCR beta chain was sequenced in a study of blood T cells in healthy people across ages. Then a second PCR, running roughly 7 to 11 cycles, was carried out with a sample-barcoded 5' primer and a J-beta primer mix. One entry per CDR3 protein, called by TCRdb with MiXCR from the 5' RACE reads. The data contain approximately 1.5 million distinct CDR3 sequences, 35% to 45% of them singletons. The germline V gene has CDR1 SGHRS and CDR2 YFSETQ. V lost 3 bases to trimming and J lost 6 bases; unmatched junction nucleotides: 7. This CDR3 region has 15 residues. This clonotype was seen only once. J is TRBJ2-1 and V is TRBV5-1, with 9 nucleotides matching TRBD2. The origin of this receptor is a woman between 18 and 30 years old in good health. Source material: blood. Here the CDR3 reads CASSSGAGGINEQFF. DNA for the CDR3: TGCGCCAGCAGCTCGGGGGCGGGAGGGATCAATGAGCAGTTCTTC.